The 14 T cell receptor beta chains given below trace back to one sample, sequenced in a study of identifying expanded T cells in peripheral blood. Sequenced by immunoSEQ multiplex PCR; TCRdb stores in-frame clones only, minus some. The sample consists of some 77,000 clones, around 90% of them appearing once. The sequenced sample was blood. Receptors were obtained from a person between 18 and 70 years old in good health.

This clone is a singleton in its sample. The chain links TRBV7-9 to TRBJ2-3; D remains unclear. The CDR3 is 14 amino acids. The germline V gene has CDR1 SEHNR and CDR2 FQNEAQ (reference sequence). Deletions cut 3 bases from V and 3 bases from J, with 10 bases between. CDR3 amino acids: CASSLMGWTDTQYF. CDR3 sequence (DNA): TGTGCCAGCAGCTTGATGGGGTGGACAGATACGCAGTATTTT.

This chain uses TRBV30 with TRBJ1-1; a weak D match, TRBD1 (5 bases). The germline V gene has CDR1 GTSNPN and CDR2 SVGIG (reference sequence). The CDR3 loop spans 16 amino acids. V was clipped by 0 bases and J by 1 base, with 15 bases between them. The CDR3 protein is CAWSVLDMGTNTEAFF. The CDR3 DNA follows: TGTGCCTGGAGTGTACTGGACATGGGTACGAACACTGAAGCTTTCTTT.

The J gene is TRBJ1-1, the V gene TRBV2, with 7 bases aligning to TRBD1. V gave up 6 bases and J gave up 0 bases; unmatched junction bases: 13. Germline CDR1 reads SNHLY; CDR2 reads FYNNEI. This CDR3 spans 17 amino acids. CDR3 nucleotide sequence: TGTGCCAGCAGGGCTAGGGTAAGGGGGCTGATGAACACTGAAGCTTTCTTT. Translated, it gives CASRARVRGLMNTEAFF.

The rearrangement joins TRBV11-2 to TRBJ2-1; the match to TRBD2 covers 12 bases. The V gene end was trimmed by 0 bases and the J gene end by 8 bases; junction bases not matched to a gene: 5. Germline CDR1 and CDR2: SGHAT and FQNNGV. The CDR3 is made up of 16 amino acids. The CDR3 protein is CASSLELAGGFHEQFF. CDR3 sequence (DNA): TGTGCCAGCAGCTTAGAACTAGCGGGGGGATTCCATGAGCAGTTCTTC.

This clone came up a few times. V gene TRBV5-4 combines with J gene TRBJ2-5; the match to TRBD1 covers 11 bases. The J segment lost 2 bases and the V segment lost 3 bases, leaving 0 bases of the junction unmatched. Germline assignment: CDR1 SGHNT and CDR2 YYREEE (reference sequence). CDR3 length: 14 amino acids. Written as DNA, the CDR3 is TGTGCCAGCAGCTGGGACAGGGGGCAAGAGACCCAGTACTTC. Translation gives CASSWDRGQETQYF.

This chain connects TRBV5-1 to TRBJ2-7; D possibly uses TRBD1 or TRBD2 (5 bases each). The CDR3 length is 15 residues. Germline V CDR1 and CDR2: SGHRS, YFSETQ. Deletions cut 4 bases from V and 5 bases from J, with 19 bases between. The DNA for the CDR3 is TGCGCCAGCAGCAACTCCGGGACGGGAATTGACGAGCAGTACTTC. It encodes CASSNSGTGIDEQYF.

This rearrangement joins TRBV23-1 to TRBJ1-1; D is unresolved. TRBV23-1 carries the ORF label, with uncertain function. The CDR3 has 12 amino acids. V was pared by 2 bases and J by 14 bases, with 15 bases between. The CDR3 DNA is TGCGCCAGCAGTCAACCGGGCCTCAAGGGCTTCTTT. Translating gives CASSQPGLKGFF.

The rearrangement links TRBV6-1 to TRBJ1-2; tentative D call: TRBD1 (6 bases). CDR3 size: 16 residues. V was shortened by 4 bases and J by 4 bases, with 19 bases between the two germline ends. Germline CDR1 is MNHNS and CDR2 is SASEGT. CDR3 DNA sequence: TGTGCCAGCAGTGGACTCTCAGGGGACGGGCTCTATGGCTACACCTTC. The encoded protein is CASSGLSGDGLYGYTF.

This chain links TRBV18 with TRBJ1-2, with TRBD1 identical over 7 bases. V lost 0 bases to trimming and J lost 13 bases; unmatched junction nucleotides: 11. The CDR3 sequence is 14 residues long. Germline V lookup: CDR1 KGHSH, CDR2 LQKENI. The CDR3 is CASSPPEGAGRCTF. CDR3 DNA: TGTGCCAGCTCACCACCTGAGGGGGCGGGCCGCTGCACCTTC. Complete variable domain (other parts from reference TRBV18 and TRBJ1-2): NAGVMQNPRHLVRRRGQEARLRCSPMKGHSHVYWYRQLPEEGLKFMVYLQKENIIDESGMPKERFSAEFPKEGPSILRIQQVVRGDSAAYFCASSPPEGAGRCTFGSGTRLTVV.

The chain carries TRBV13 and TRBJ1-4, with D perhaps TRBD1 (6 bases). With 4 bases removed from V and 7 bases from J, the gap between germline ends came to 16 bases. The germline V gene encodes CDR1 PRHDT and CDR2 FYEKMQ (reference sequence). The CDR3 sequence is 15 residues long. CDR3 residues: CASSSQGIGVEKLFF. CDR3 nucleotides: TGTGCCAGCAGCTCCCAGGGGATAGGGGTTGAAAAACTGTTTTTT. Complete variable domain (other parts from reference TRBV13 and TRBJ1-4): AAGVIQSPRHLIKEKRETATLKCYPIPRHDTVYWYQQGPGQDPQFLISFYEKMQSDKGSIPDRFSAQQFSDYHSELNMSSLELGDSALYFCASSSQGIGVEKLFFGSGTQLSVL.

The V call is TRBV5-6, the J call TRBJ1-1; 7 nucleotides align to TRBD1. The germline CDR1 and CDR2 sequences are SGHDT and YYEEEE. The CDR3 contains 14 residues. The ends lost 4 bases at V and 5 bases at J; junction bases unmatched: 8. The CDR3 DNA sequence: TGTGCCAGCAGCGCGACAGGGTCACGGACTGAAGCTTTCTTT. Its protein product is CASSATGSRTEAFF.

J is TRBJ2-7 and V is TRBV10-1; possible D gene TRBD2, 5 bases. The CDR3 loop spans 14 amino acids. The germline gives CDR1 WNHNN, CDR2 SYGVQD (reference sequence). The V end was cut by 2 bases, the J end by 7 bases, with 15 bases between. The CDR3 loop is CASSEGGGSGEQYF. CDR3 sequence (DNA): TGCGCCAGCAGTGAGGGTGGAGGATCGGGGGAGCAGTACTTC.

The V gene is TRBV13, the J gene TRBJ2-7; 9 positions match TRBD1. With V trimmed by 4 bases and J by 2 bases, 18 bases remained unmatched. The germline gives CDR1 PRHDT, CDR2 FYEKMQ (reference sequence). The length of the CDR3 is 19 residues. The CDR3 loop is CASSSRGKDRGTPPYEQYF. CDR3 bases: TGTGCCAGCAGCTCAAGGGGTAAGGACAGGGGAACTCCACCCTACGAGCAGTACTTC.

V gene TRBV30 combines with J gene TRBJ1-2; possible D gene TRBD1, 5 bases. Germline V CDR1 and CDR2: GTSNPN, SVGIG (reference sequence). CDR3 length: 12 amino acids. The V gene lost 5 bases and the J gene lost 2 bases, with 9 bases spanning the gap. The CDR3 coding sequence is TGTGCCTGGGGAGACAGCAACTATGGCTACACCTTC. As protein: CAWGDSNYGYTF.